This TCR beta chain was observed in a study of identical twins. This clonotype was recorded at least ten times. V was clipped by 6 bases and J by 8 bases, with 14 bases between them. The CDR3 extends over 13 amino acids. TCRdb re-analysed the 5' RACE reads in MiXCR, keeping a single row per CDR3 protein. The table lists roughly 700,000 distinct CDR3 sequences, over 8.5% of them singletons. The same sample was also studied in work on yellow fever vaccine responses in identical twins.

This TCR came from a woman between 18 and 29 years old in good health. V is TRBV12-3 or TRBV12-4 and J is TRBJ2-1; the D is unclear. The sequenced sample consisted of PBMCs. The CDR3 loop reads CASSPTQWHEQFF. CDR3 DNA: TGTGCCAGCAGCCCTACCCAGTGGCATGAGCAGTTCTTC.